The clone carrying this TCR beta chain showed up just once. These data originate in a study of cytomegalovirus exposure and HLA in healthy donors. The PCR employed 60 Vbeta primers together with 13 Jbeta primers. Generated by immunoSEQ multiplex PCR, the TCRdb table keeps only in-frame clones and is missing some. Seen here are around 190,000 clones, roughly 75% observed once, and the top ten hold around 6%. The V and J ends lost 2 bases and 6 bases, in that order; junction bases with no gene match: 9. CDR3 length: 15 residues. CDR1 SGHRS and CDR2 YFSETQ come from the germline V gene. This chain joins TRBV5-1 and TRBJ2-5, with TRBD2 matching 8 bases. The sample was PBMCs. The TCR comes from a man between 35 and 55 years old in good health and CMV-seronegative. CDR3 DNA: TGCGCCAGCAGCTTAAGCGGGGGTCCACAAAAGACCCAGTACTTC. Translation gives CASSLSGGPQKTQYF.